This TCR beta chain was retrieved from a study of Graves' ophthalmopathy and Graves' hyperthyroidism. Amplification from RNA transcripts yielded the TCR beta CDR3 regions. A first-round RT-PCR used HTBI primers, followed by a second-round multiplex PCR. TCRdb re-analysed the multiplex PCR reads in MiXCR, keeping a single row per CDR3 protein. The sample includes roughly 230,000 distinct CDR3 sequences, around a fifth of them seen just once. The PBMCs originated from roughly 11 ml of fresh peripheral blood. The CDR3 is made up of 15 amino acids. Germline CDR1 is MGHRA and CDR2 is YSYEKL. The ends were cut back, 0 bases at V and 2 bases at J, with 10 bases in the middle.

The clonotype originates from a woman between 50 and 59 years old with Graves' ophthalmopathy. Specimen: peripheral blood. The J gene is TRBJ1-2, the V gene TRBV4-1; the D is unclear. Here the CDR3 DNA reads TGCGCCAGCAGCCAAGATAATATAGCGAACTATGGCTACACCTTC. Translating gives CASSQDNIANYGYTF.